This is a list of T cell receptor beta chains from one sample in a study of cytomegalovirus exposure and HLA in healthy donors. Clones were sequenced by immunoSEQ multiplex PCR, and TCRdb holds only the in-frame ones, with some missing. The repertoire holds 150,000 to 250,000 clones, with around 80% as singletons. The sample was PBMCs. These TCRs come from a woman in her thirties in good health and CMV-seropositive. Each CDR3 is given with its conserved first and last residue. The D gene is left open where the match is weak. Part of the rows lack a size; the others show once, few, many or a class for expanded clones.

d_call	v_call	j_call	clone_size	cdr3_aa	cdr3_nt
NA	TRBV4-1	TRBJ2-7	few	CASSQGRTTYEQYF	TGCGCCAGCAGCCAAGGGCGCACTACCTACGAGCAGTACTTC
NA	TRBV30	TRBJ1-3	NA	CAWSLRGNTIYF	TGTGCCTGGAGCCTCAGGGGAAACACCATATATTTT
NA	TRBV19	TRBJ2-7	NA	CASSPSTDTYEQYF	TGTGCCAGTAGTCCCAGTACAGATACCTACGAGCAGTACTTC
NA	TRBV11-3	TRBJ2-3	NA	CASSLGRGIPPDTQYF	TGTGCCAGCAGCTTAGGGAGGGGAATCCCCCCAGATACGCAGTATTTT
NA	TRBV5-8	TRBJ2-5	NA	CASSLAHSQETQYF	TGTGCCAGCAGCTTGGCCCACAGCCAAGAGACCCAGTACTTC
NA	TRBV7-9	TRBJ2-7	NA	CASSPRLISYEQYF	TGTGCCAGCAGTCCCCGACTGATCTCCTACGAGCAGTACTTC
TRBD2	TRBV4-1	TRBJ2-3	NA	CASSQDLAGGPGDTQYF	TGCGCCAGCAGCCAAGATCTAGCGGGGGGGCCAGGTGATACGCAGTATTTT
TRBD1	TRBV5-5	TRBJ1-1	few	CASSANRGFAFF	TGTGCCAGCAGCGCGAACAGGGGATTTGCTTTCTTT
NA	TRBV13	TRBJ1-4	NA	CASRQVANEKLFF	TGTGCCAGTAGACAGGTCGCTAATGAAAAACTGTTTTTT
TRBD2	TRBV5-1	TRBJ2-7	once	CASKELAGTGYEQYF	TGCGCCAGCAAAGAGCTAGCGGGGACCGGATACGAGCAGTACTTC
NA	TRBV14	TRBJ1-2	NA	CASSPWGGHYGYTF	TGTGCCAGCAGCCCTTGGGGGGGACACTATGGCTACACCTTC
TRBD2	TRBV11-3	TRBJ2-7	NA	CASSFLAGVIYEQYF	TGTGCCAGCAGCTTCTTAGCGGGAGTAATCTACGAGCAGTACTTC
TRBD1	TRBV5-1	TRBJ2-2	NA	CASRTGTGYTGELFF	TGCGCCAGCAGAACCGGGACAGGCTACACCGGGGAGCTGTTTTTT
TRBD2	TRBV6-1	TRBJ2-7	once	CASSASRLAGGLSYEQYF	TGTGCCAGCAGTGCTTCAAGACTAGCGGGGGGCCTTTCCTACGAGCAGTACTTC
TRBD1	TRBV5-1	TRBJ1-4	once	CASSYRTGTATNEKLFF	TGCGCCAGCAGCTACCGGACAGGGACTGCAACTAATGAAAAACTGTTTTTT
NA	TRBV5-5	TRBJ2-3	once	CASSAGRDSSSTDTQYF	TGTGCCAGCAGCGCCGGGCGGGACAGCTCTAGCACAGATACGCAGTATTTT
NA	TRBV7-9	TRBJ2-3	once	CASRPRVQKLSTDTQYF	TGTGCCAGCAGACCCCGGGTTCAGAAATTAAGCACAGATACGCAGTATTTT
NA	TRBV9	TRBJ2-7	NA	CASSVEDVGEQYF	TGTGCCAGCAGCGTAGAAGACGTCGGGGAGCAGTACTTC
NA	TRBV11-2	TRBJ1-4	NA	CASSSGTNPEKLFF	TGTGCCAGCAGCTCCGGGACAAATCCTGAAAAACTGTTTTTT
NA	TRBV11-2	TRBJ1-3	NA	CASSHKSTTGNTIYF	TGTGCCAGCAGCCATAAGAGCACTACCGGAAACACCATATATTTT
TRBD2	TRBV4-1	TRBJ2-2	once	CASSQDTPDSGRTGELFF	TGCGCCAGCAGCCAAGATACCCCGGACAGCGGGAGGACCGGGGAGCTGTTTTTT
NA	TRBV19	TRBJ1-5	NA	CASSLLSPRRNQPQHF	TGTGCCAGTAGTCTGTTATCCCCGCGTCGTAATCAGCCCCAGCATTTT
TRBD2	TRBV5-6	TRBJ2-3	NA	CASSLIPSGFTDTQYF	TGTGCCAGCAGCTTGATCCCTAGCGGGTTCACAGATACGCAGTATTTT
TRBD1	TRBV19	TRBJ1-1	NA	CASSNHGQANTEAFF	TGTGCCAGTAGTAATCACGGACAGGCGAACACTGAAGCTTTCTTT
NA	TRBV30	TRBJ1-4	NA	CASWTGKTNEKLFF	TGTGCCTCTTGGACGGGAAAAACTAATGAAAAACTGTTTTTT
NA	TRBV7-9	TRBJ1-3	once	CASSLVEGNTIYF	TGTGCCAGCAGCTTAGTCGAGGGAAACACCATATATTTT
TRBD1	TRBV5-1	TRBJ1-1	NA	CASSPSTGAYTEAFF	TGCGCCAGCAGCCCGTCCACAGGGGCGTACACTGAAGCTTTCTTT
NA	TRBV13	TRBJ2-3	NA	CASSLGFDSLSDTQYF	TGTGCCAGCAGCTTAGGCTTTGACAGTTTATCAGATACGCAGTATTTT
NA	TRBV4-3	TRBJ1-1	NA	CASSQDRYLNTEAFF	TGCGCCAGCAGCCAAGATCGGTATTTGAACACTGAAGCTTTCTTT
NA	TRBV4-1	TRBJ2-7	NA	CASSRLLTPRNEQYF	TGCGCCAGCAGCCGACTACTGACCCCCAGAAACGAGCAGTACTTC
NA	TRBV27	TRBJ2-1	once	CASSLDGSSYNEQFF	TGTGCCAGCAGTTTAGATGGCTCATCCTACAATGAGCAGTTCTTC
TRBD1	TRBV5-6	TRBJ1-5	NA	CASSLGTVPNQPQHF	TGTGCCAGCAGCTTAGGGACAGTGCCAAATCAGCCCCAGCATTTT
NA	TRBV7-9	TRBJ1-5	NA	CASSLVGGVGNQPQHF	TGTGCCAGCAGCTTAGTTGGAGGGGTAGGCAATCAGCCCCAGCATTTT
TRBD2	TRBV11-3	TRBJ2-1	NA	CASSSGLAAYNEQFF	TGTGCCAGCAGCTCCGGACTAGCGGCTTACAATGAGCAGTTCTTC
NA	TRBV7-9	TRBJ1-5	once	CASSAGGGMFQPQHF	TGTGCCAGCAGTGCCGGGGGGGGGATGTTTCAGCCCCAGCATTTT
NA	TRBV6-1	TRBJ1-2	NA	CASSTGNYGYTF	TGTGCCAGCAGCACAGGAAACTATGGCTACACCTTC
NA	TRBV18	TRBJ1-2	NA	CASSPGGISVDGYTF	TGTGCCAGCTCACCAGGCGGGATTAGCGTAGATGGCTACACCTTC
TRBD1	TRBV7-9	TRBJ1-4	NA	CASSSYTDRSNEKLFF	TGTGCCAGCAGCAGCTACACGGACAGGTCTAATGAAAAACTGTTTTTT
NA	TRBV4-3	TRBJ2-7	once	CASSQDFAGSSYEQYF	TGCGCCAGCAGCCAAGATTTTGCGGGGAGCTCCTACGAGCAGTACTTC
NA	TRBV7-8	TRBJ1-1	few	CASSAGQNLAFF	TGTGCCAGCAGCGCAGGACAGAACTTAGCTTTCTTT
NA	TRBV5-1	TRBJ1-2	once	CASSAGTNYGYTF	TGCGCCAGCAGTGCCGGGACTAACTATGGCTACACCTTC
TRBD2	TRBV6-1	TRBJ2-7	NA	CASSESLPWGLAGNYEQYF	TGTGCCAGCAGCGAAAGCCTCCCGTGGGGTCTAGCGGGAAACTACGAGCAGTACTTC
NA	TRBV19	TRBJ1-5	NA	CASSIRGQPQHF	TGTGCCAGTAGTATCCGAGGGCAGCCCCAGCATTTT
NA	TRBV5-1	TRBJ1-2	NA	CASSPGDKFSYGYTF	TGCGCCAGCAGCCCCGGGGACAAGTTTAGCTATGGCTACACCTTC
NA	TRBV4-3	TRBJ2-3	NA	CASSQAQGTDTQYF	TGCGCCAGCAGCCAAGCACAGGGAACAGATACGCAGTATTTT
TRBD1	TRBV11-2	TRBJ1-3	few	CASSGDIKTGGVGNTIYF	TGTGCCAGCAGCGGGGATATTAAGACAGGGGGTGTTGGAAACACCATATATTTT
NA	TRBV5-1	TRBJ2-1	medium-sized	CASSLGRSSYNEQFF	TGCGCCAGCAGCTTGGGACGGAGCTCCTACAATGAGCAGTTCTTC
TRBD1	TRBV5-4	TRBJ1-6	NA	CASSLVGQGGSPLHF	TGTGCCAGCAGCTTGGTAGGGCAGGGGGGTTCACCCCTCCACTTT